The T cell receptor beta chain under discussion was sequenced for a study of blood T cells in healthy people across ages. The germline gives CDR1 MNHEY, CDR2 SVGAGI. The CDR3 has 16 residues. The trim removed 1 base at V and 5 bases at J, leaving 5 bases unmatched. General study results and limits: CMV status of donors was unknown, possibly confounding expanded clonotype changes.

The use of a sample-barcoded 5' primer and a J-beta primer mix characterized a second PCR of roughly 6 to 11 cycles. A tag from a template-switch adaptor with 12 random nucleotides marked each cDNA molecule. TCRdb reprocessed the 5' RACE reads with MiXCR, giving one entry per CDR3 protein. The data show approximately 810,000 distinct CDR3 sequences, with about 28% seen just once and around 16% held by the top ten. In its sample, this clonotype was seen a few times. Antigen unknown. The sequencing sample was made of blood. This receptor was taken from a woman of 80 years or more in good health. The chain joins TRBV6-5 to TRBJ2-2, with 9 nucleotides matching TRBD1. In DNA, the CDR3 is TGTGCCAGCAGTTACTGGGGACAGGGACGGACCGGGGAGCTGTTTTTT. Translation: CASSYWGQGRTGELFF.